These T cell receptor beta chains were read from a single sample in a study of blood T cell repertoires in COVID-19. TCRdb keeps only in-frame clones here, not all; method: immunoSEQ multiplex PCR. The sample includes approximately 84,000 clones, 90% of them seen just once. Material: peripheral blood. These receptors all stem from a human donor with active COVID-19. The donor label of this sample is uncertain. The CDR3 runs from the conserved cysteine through the conserved F or W. D genes are given only for firm matches. Size is omitted from some rows. Given values are once, few, many or a class for expanded clones.

TRBJ1-1	NA	13	NA	TRBV5-1	TGCGCCAGCAGCTTGGCAGGGGTTACTGAAGCTTTCTTT	CASSLAGVTEAFF
TRBJ2-5	NA	15	TRBD1	TRBV24-1	TGTGCCACCAGTGACCCGACAGGGGGAAGGAAGACCCAGTACTTC	CATSDPTGGRKTQYF
TRBJ1-3	NA	13	NA	TRBV7-2	TGTGCCAGCAGCTTAGGGCGGGAAGACACCATATATTTT	CASSLGREDTIYF
TRBJ2-3	NA	19	NA	TRBV4-3	TGCGCCAGCAGCCAAGATCTGGGGGGGGGCGTTCTTCGCGCAGATACGCAGTATTTT	CASSQDLGGGVLRADTQYF
TRBJ2-2	NA	14	NA	TRBV27	TGTGCCAGCATCTCGGCAGGGGCTTCCGGGGAGCTGTTTTTT	CASISAGASGELFF
TRBJ1-6	NA	16	TRBD1	TRBV27	TGTGCCAGCAGTTCGGGACAGAGCTCCTATAATTCACCCCTCCACTTT	CASSSGQSSYNSPLHF
TRBJ2-3	NA	15	TRBD2	TRBV3-1/TRBV3-2	TGTGCCAGCAGCCCCCGGGGGGGCAGGACAGATACGCAGTATTTT	CASSPRGGRTDTQYF
TRBJ1-1	NA	14	TRBD1	TRBV18	TGTGCCAGCTCACCACGGACAGGGGACGCTGAAGCTTTCTTT	CASSPRTGDAEAFF
TRBJ2-2	NA	16	TRBD2	TRBV5-1	TGCGCCAGCAGGTACCTAGCGGGGGTCTCCTCCGGGGAGCTGTTTTTT	CASRYLAGVSSGELFF
TRBJ1-1	NA	15	NA	TRBV7-9	TGTGCCAGCAGCCTCGGGCAGGGTAGGTACACTGAAGCTTTCTTT	CASSLGQGRYTEAFF
TRBJ2-3	NA	16	TRBD1	TRBV2	TGTGCCAGCAGCGTGGGACAGGGAGGGAGCACAGATACGCAGTATTTT	CASSVGQGGSTDTQYF
TRBJ2-5	NA	12	NA	TRBV7-9	TGTGCCAGCAGCTTAGGGAGAGAGACCCAGTACTTC	CASSLGRETQYF
TRBJ2-7	NA	15	TRBD2	TRBV11-2	TGTGCCAGCAGCTTAGCCAGCGGGGTGTCCTACGAGCAGTACTTC	CASSLASGVSYEQYF
TRBJ1-3	NA	16	TRBD1	TRBV7-9	TGTGCCAGCAGCTTACGGGGACAGGGGACGGAAAACACCATATATTTT	CASSLRGQGTENTIYF
TRBJ2-5	NA	13	NA	TRBV5-6	TGTGCCAGCAGCTCGGCGGCGGCGGAGACCCAGTACTTC	CASSSAAAETQYF
TRBJ2-3	NA	12	TRBD1	TRBV29-1	TGCAGCGTGTACACAGGGGATGATACGCAGTATTTT	CSVYTGDDTQYF
TRBJ2-3	few	12	NA	TRBV20-1	TGCAGTGCTAGTCCCTCCGGAGATACGCAGTATTTT	CSASPSGDTQYF
TRBJ1-1	NA	16	TRBD1	TRBV7-8	TGTGCCAGCTCAGGGACAGGGGGCTTCATGAACACTGAAGCTTTCTTT	CASSGTGGFMNTEAFF
TRBJ2-1	NA	16	TRBD2	TRBV15	TGTGCCACCAGCAGAGATCCCGGGGGGAGTAGAAATGAGCAGTTCTTC	CATSRDPGGSRNEQFF
TRBJ2-3	NA	14	NA	TRBV2	TGTGCCAGCACGTCGGCAGGGTCCACAGATACGCAGTATTTT	CASTSAGSTDTQYF
TRBJ2-5	NA	16	TRBD2	TRBV6-5	TGTGCCAGCAGTTTCTCATCTAGCGGGGGCCAAGAGACCCAGTACTTC	CASSFSSSGGQETQYF
TRBJ2-7	NA	13	TRBD1	TRBV27	TGTGCCAGCAGGACAGGGGATGTCTACGAGCAGTACTTC	CASRTGDVYEQYF
TRBJ2-3	NA	13	NA	TRBV12-3/TRBV12-4	TGTGCCAGCAGTTTCGGAGGGCCAGATACGCAGTATTTT	CASSFGGPDTQYF
TRBJ2-1	NA	16	TRBD2	TRBV19	TGTGCCAGTAGTGGCCGCCTAGCGGGGGGATACAATGAGCAGTTCTTC	CASSGRLAGGYNEQFF
TRBJ2-1	NA	12	NA	TRBV27	TGTGCCAGCAGTTTGGGGGGGCGGGAGCAGTTCTTC	CASSLGGREQFF
TRBJ1-2	NA	13	NA	TRBV7-2	TGTGCCAGCAGCCTGGGACATGGCTATGGCTACACCTTC	CASSLGHGYGYTF
TRBJ2-1	NA	16	TRBD2	TRBV4-3	TGCGCCAGCAGCCAAAACGGGGGGGCAGGGTACAATGAGCAGTTCTTC	CASSQNGGAGYNEQFF
TRBJ2-7	NA	15	TRBD2	TRBV7-2	TGTGCCAGCAGCCCGAGTCTAGCGGGGACCTACGAGCAGTACTTC	CASSPSLAGTYEQYF
TRBJ1-2	once	16	NA	TRBV5-1	TGCGCCAGCAGCCCGGGGACTCTGGGACCGAACTATGGCTACACCTTC	CASSPGTLGPNYGYTF
TRBJ2-1	once	15	NA	TRBV7-2	TGTGCCAGCAGCTTAGCTGGGGCGCCTTACAATGAGCAGTTCTTC	CASSLAGAPYNEQFF
TRBJ1-2	once	14	TRBD1	TRBV19	TGTGCCATCAAGGACAGGGAGGGCAACTATGGCTACACCTTC	CAIKDREGNYGYTF
TRBJ1-4	NA	17	NA	TRBV19	TGTGCCAGTAGTATGTGGGAGAATGAGCCACCTACGGAAAAACTGTTTTTT	CASSMWENEPPTEKLFF
TRBJ1-3	NA	14	NA	TRBV6-5	TGTGCCAGCAGACCCGCAGGGGCTGGAAACACCATATATTTT	CASRPAGAGNTIYF
TRBJ2-6	NA	15	TRBD1	TRBV5-8	TGTGCCAGCAGCAGACAGGGTTCTGGGGCCAACGTCCTGACTTTC	CASSRQGSGANVLTF
TRBJ1-2	NA	15	NA	TRBV28	TGTGCCAGCAGTTTATCCCCCCGAGGAAAATATGGCTACACCTTC	CASSLSPRGKYGYTF
TRBJ2-7	NA	17	TRBD2	TRBV5-6	TGTGCCAGCAGCCTGACTAGCGGGGGACAAAGGCGCTACGAGCAGTACTTC	CASSLTSGGQRRYEQYF
TRBJ2-2	once	13	NA	TRBV27	TGTGCCAGCAGTTTTGTATCTGCCGGGGAGCTGTTTTTT	CASSFVSAGELFF
TRBJ2-3	once	16	TRBD2	TRBV11-3	TGTGCCAGCAGCAAGGGACTAGCGATGCACACAGATACGCAGTATTTT	CASSKGLAMHTDTQYF
TRBJ1-5	NA	14	NA	TRBV4-3	TGCGCCAGCAGCCTAATAGCCCGTGGTCAGCCCCAGCATTTT	CASSLIARGQPQHF
TRBJ1-4	NA	16	NA	TRBV6-1	TGTGCCAGCAGTGAAACACGGACCTCTGGGAGTGAAAAACTGTTTTTT	CASSETRTSGSEKLFF
TRBJ1-5	NA	15	NA	TRBV4-1	TGCGCCAGCAGCCAAGATCCGGGGAACAATCAGCCCCAGCATTTT	CASSQDPGNNQPQHF
TRBJ1-4	NA	13	NA	TRBV29-1	TGCAGCGTTGGGGGCGGGGCGGGCGAAAAACTGTTTTTT	CSVGGGAGEKLFF
TRBJ1-1	few	12	NA	TRBV28	TGTGCCAGTCGGAGCTCAACAGGTGAAGCTTTCTTT	CASRSSTGEAFF
TRBJ2-7	NA	16	TRBD2	TRBV6-1	TGTGCCAGCAGTGAAATTGGCGGGGGGCTCTCCTACGAGCAGTACTTC	CASSEIGGGLSYEQYF
TRBJ2-5	NA	15	NA	TRBV18	TGTGCCAGCTCAAGTCTGGGGGCATCGCAAGAGACCCAGTACTTC	CASSSLGASQETQYF
TRBJ1-4	NA	16	NA	TRBV5-6	TGTGCCAGCAGCTTTTCGGGGGGCTCGGCTAATGAAAAACTGTTTTTT	CASSFSGGSANEKLFF
TRBJ1-3	NA	17	NA	TRBV19	TGTGCCAGTAGTATCTCGCCTCGACAGGCCACTGGAAACACCATATATTTT	CASSISPRQATGNTIYF
TRBJ1-6	NA	16	TRBD1	TRBV28	TGTGCCAGCAGTCGCCACAGGGGGCTACCTAATTCACCCCTCCACTTT	CASSRHRGLPNSPLHF